What follows is one T cell receptor (beta chain) and its context. This sample was taken from a study of blood T cell repertoires in COVID-19. Germline trimming cut 3 bases from V and 0 bases from J; bases unmatched to any gene: 12. CDR1 is SGHTS, CDR2 YDEGEE, per germline. This CDR3 comprises 20 residues. The protocol was immunoSEQ multiplex PCR, while the TCRdb copy is restricted to in-frame clones and leaves out a portion. The sample records fewer than 200,000 clones, around nine tenths being singletons. The chain has TRBV5-8 and TRBJ1-4, with 12 bases identical to TRBD1. The source material was peripheral blood. The sequence came from a man between 50 and 59 years old who had recovered from COVID-19. CDR3 in amino acids: CASSWGPRGQGASTNEKLFF. The CDR3 DNA sequence: TGTGCCAGCAGCTGGGGGCCCAGGGGACAGGGGGCCTCAACTAATGAAAAACTGTTTTTT. The whole variable domain, filled in from reference TRBV5-8 and TRBJ1-4, reads EAGVTQSPTHLIKTRGQQATLRCSPISGHTSVYWYQQALGLGLQFLLWYDEGEERNRGNFPPRFSGRQFPNYSSELNVNALELEDSALYLCASSWGPRGQGASTNEKLFFGSGTQLSVL.